A single sample is the source of the 32 T cell receptor beta chains below, sequenced in a study of blood T cell repertoires in COVID-19. Repertoires were generated with immunoSEQ multiplex PCR, while TCRdb's copy carries only in-frame clones and drops some. The table has roughly 240,000 clones, approximately 85% seen once. Sequencing was carried out using PBMCs or T cells enriched from blood (not recorded which). Receptors were obtained from a woman between 45 and 65 years old with acute COVID-19.

This chain connects TRBV28 to TRBJ1-3, with D unresolved. V shed 6 bases and J shed 4 bases, with 13 bases lying between them. The germline V gene has CDR1 MDHEN and CDR2 SYDVKM. The CDR3 has 14 residues. The CDR3 here is CASSLDWIGNTIYF. The CDR3 nucleotides read TGTGCCAGCAGCCTTGACTGGATAGGAAACACCATATATTTT.

J is TRBJ1-5 and V is TRBV6-7, with D possibly being TRBD1 (6 bases). TRBV6-7 is assigned to the ORF class and has an uncertain function. The CDR3 consists of 17 residues. V lost 6 bases to trimming and J lost 0 bases, with 18 bases between them. This chain's CDR3 is CASSPGQLGNSNQPQHF. CDR3 nucleotide sequence: TGTGCCAGCAGCCCGGGACAACTGGGAAATAGCAATCAGCCCCAGCATTTT.

The V gene is TRBV5-6, the J gene TRBJ2-5; 7 positions agree with TRBD1. Germline V gene lookup returns CDR1 SGHDT and CDR2 YYEEEE. The ends lost 3 bases at V and 4 bases at J; junction bases unmatched: 9. The CDR3 covers 15 residues. CDR3 sequence reads: CASSWRAQGRETQYF. The DNA of the CDR3 is TGTGCCAGCAGCTGGCGGGCACAGGGGAGAGAGACCCAGTACTTC. The whole variable domain, remainder taken from reference TRBV5-6 and TRBJ2-5, is DAGVTQSPTHLIKTRGQQVTLRCSPKSGHDTVSWYQQALGQGPQFIFQYYEEEERQRGNFPDRFSGHQFPNYSSELNVNALLLGDSALYLCASSWRAQGRETQYFGPGTRLLVL.

This sequence joins TRBV6-2 or TRBV6-3 and TRBJ2-1; 8 bases are a match to TRBD2. This CDR3 is built from 15 residues. The V gene's germline CDR1 is MNHEY and CDR2 SVGEGT. V dropped 5 bases and J dropped 6; count of bases not matched to a gene: 9. CDR3 coding DNA: TGTGCCAGCAGTCCCCCCGGGACTAGATCCAATGAGCAGTTCTTC. It yields the protein CASSPPGTRSNEQFF.

DNA for the CDR3: TGTGCCAGCAGAGGGACTAGTCCCTACGAGCAGTACTTC. This translates into CASRGTSPYEQYF. The chain carries TRBV6-5 and TRBJ2-7, with 8 bases identical to TRBD2. Germline V CDR1 and CDR2: MNHEY, SVGAGI. V dropped 6 bases and J dropped 2; count of bases not matched to a gene: 3. The CDR3 totals 13 residues.

The chain couples TRBV5-1 to TRBJ2-7; weak D call: TRBD2 (6 bases). The CDR3 has 17 amino acids. V lost 0 bases, J lost 1 base, and 17 bases lay in between. Germline V gives CDR1 SGHRS, CDR2 YFSETQ. CDR3 sequence (DNA): TGCGCCAGCAGCTTGGGGTCTGGCGGGGTGTCATCCTACGAGCAGTACTTC. Translated, it gives CASSLGSGGVSSYEQYF.

This rearrangement joins TRBV10-3 to TRBJ2-7, with D possibly being TRBD2 (5 bases). Germline CDR1 is ENHRY and CDR2 is SYGVKD. Trimming took off 0 bases at V and 4 bases at J, with 13 bases between the two ends. The CDR3 sequence is 15 residues long. The CDR3 DNA follows: TGTGCCATCAGTGAGTCAATAGAGGGAGCTTACGAGCAGTACTTC. It is translated as CAISESIEGAYEQYF.

The V and J genes are TRBV6-2 or TRBV6-3 and TRBJ2-2; no clear D. The germline V gene encodes CDR1 MNHEY and CDR2 SVGEGT. CDR3 length equals 13 residues. The V end was cut by 6 bases, the J end by 4 bases, with 9 bases between. The CDR3 reads CASSNSFTGELFF. Written as DNA, the CDR3 is TGTGCCAGCAGCAACAGCTTCACCGGGGAGCTGTTTTTT.

The V gene is TRBV24-1, the J gene TRBJ2-1; D is perhaps TRBD2 (5 bases). CDR3 length: 14 residues. Germline lookup yields CDR1 KGHDR and CDR2 SFDVKD. Deletions cut 5 bases from V and 10 bases from J, with 17 bases between. CDR3: CATSGGGADVEQFF. In nucleotides, the CDR3 is TGTGCCACCAGTGGCGGAGGCGCGGATGTGGAGCAGTTCTTC.

The chain carries TRBV6-4 and TRBJ2-2, with 7 bases matching TRBD1. The CDR3 has 15 residues. The V and J ends lost 2 bases and 1 base, in that order; junction bases with no gene match: 1. Germline V gene lookup returns CDR1 MRHNA and CDR2 SNTAGT. The chain's CDR3 is CASSDRTGNTGELFF. The CDR3 nucleotides read TGTGCCAGCAGTGACCGGACAGGGAACACCGGGGAGCTGTTTTTT.

The genes are TRBV7-9 and TRBJ2-5; D gene unclear. The V gene lost 5 bases and the J gene lost 7 bases, with 11 bases spanning the gap. Germline V gene sequence: CDR1 SEHNR, CDR2 FQNEAQ (reference sequence). This CDR3 is 12 amino acids long. The DNA of the CDR3 is TGTGCCAGCAGCCTACCCTCGGGGACCCAGTACTTC. Protein product: CASSLPSGTQYF.

This chain links TRBV4-3 with TRBJ2-1, with 13 positions matching TRBD2. The CDR3 sequence is 18 residues long. Per germline, CDR1 LGHNA and CDR2 YSLEER. Germline trimming cut 4 bases from V and 0 bases from J; bases unmatched to any gene: 6. The CDR3 DNA is TGCGCCAGCAGCCTCAGGACTAGCGGGGGATCCTCCTACAATGAGCAGTTCTTC. This encodes CASSLRTSGGSSYNEQFF.

This chain connects TRBV3-1 (or the pseudogene TRBV3-2) to TRBJ1-2; 11 bases line up with TRBD1. Germline values: CDR1 LGHDT, CDR2 YNNKEL (reference sequence). With V trimmed by 1 base and J by 7 bases, 29 bases remained unmatched. This CDR3 comprises 23 residues. Here the CDR3 reads CASSQVYPHSTPGQGDIRRGYTF. CDR3 in DNA: TGTGCCAGCAGCCAAGTTTACCCCCACTCCACTCCGGGACAGGGGGACATACGGCGTGGCTACACCTTC.

The chain combines TRBV6-6 with TRBJ2-5, with 9 positions matching TRBD2. Germline lookup yields CDR1 MNHNY and CDR2 SVGAGI (reference sequence). J gave up 2 bases and V 0 bases, and 4 bases lay outside the gene matches. The CDR3 spans 16 residues. In DNA, the CDR3 is TGTGCCAGCAGTTACTCTCTGCGGGGGGGACAAGAGACCCAGTACTTC. Protein product: CASSYSLRGGQETQYF.

The J gene is TRBJ1-3, the V gene TRBV20-1, with TRBD1 as a possible D gene (6 bases). V was cut by 3 bases and J by 0 bases, with 15 bases left in between. Germline-derived CDR1 and CDR2 are DFQATT and SNEGSKA (reference sequence). The CDR3 is made up of 16 amino acids. CDR3 DNA: TGCAGTGCTAGTACAGGGAGTCCGTACTCTGGAAACACCATATATTTT. Protein: CSASTGSPYSGNTIYF.

This clone was seen a few times. The rearrangement uses TRBV18 and TRBJ1-3; D gene unclear. In germline, CDR1 is KGHSH, CDR2 LQKENI. CDR3 size: 14 residues. With 0 bases removed from V and 3 bases from J, the gap between germline ends came to 6 bases. The CDR3 here is CASSPPLFGNTIYF. The CDR3 DNA reads TGTGCCAGCTCACCACCCCTTTTTGGAAACACCATATATTTT.

The chain is built from TRBV19 and TRBJ2-3; 10 positions agree with TRBD1. V trimming: 4 bases; J trimming: 1 base; junction bases outside the gene matches: 5. The germline V gene encodes CDR1 LNHDA and CDR2 SQIVND (reference sequence). CDR3 length: 16 residues. CDR3 coding DNA: TGTGCCAGTAGTAGGACCGGGACAGGGGGCACAGATACGCAGTATTTT. The encoded protein is CASSRTGTGGTDTQYF. The whole variable domain, remainder taken from reference TRBV19 and TRBJ2-3, is DGGITQSPKYLFRKEGQNVTLSCEQNLNHDAMYWYRQDPGQGLRLIYYSQIVNDFQKGDIAEGYSVSREKKESFPLTVTSAQKNPTAFYLCASSRTGTGGTDTQYFGPGTRLTVL.

The genes are TRBV30 and TRBJ1-6, with D possibly TRBD1 on 6 matching bases. The CDR3 is 15 residues long. The V and J ends lost 4 bases and 6 bases respectively, with 16 bases between them. CDR1 and CDR2 from the germline V gene are GTSNPN and SVGIG (reference sequence). CDR3 amino acids: CAWTLGGTTNSPLHF. CDR3 nucleotides: TGTGCCTGGACATTAGGGGGAACGACTAATTCACCCCTCCACTTT.

The chain is built from TRBV10-3 and TRBJ2-1; TRBD2 matches 9 bases. CDR1 ENHRY and CDR2 SYGVKD come from the germline V gene. The V and J ends lost 9 bases and 1 base, in that order; junction bases with no gene match: 4. The CDR3 consists of 14 residues. The CDR3 region has the DNA TGTGCCATGGGAAGCGGGGGGTCCTACAATGAGCAGTTCTTC. Encoded protein: CAMGSGGSYNEQFF.

The gene calls are TRBV2 and TRBJ2-2; 12 bases are a match to TRBD2. Germline values: CDR1 SNHLY, CDR2 FYNNEI. CDR3 length equals 15 residues. J gave up 6 bases and V 5 bases, and 4 bases lay outside the gene matches. Written as DNA, the CDR3 is TGTGCCAGCAGTCTAGCGGGGGGGCCTTCCGGGGAGCTGTTTTTT. Translation gives CASSLAGGPSGELFF.

The CDR3 loop is CASSFGPGQGSNYGYTF. Written as DNA, the CDR3 is TGTGCCAGCAGCTTCGGACCGGGACAGGGCTCTAACTATGGCTACACCTTC. The V and J genes are TRBV7-2 and TRBJ1-2; TRBD1 matches 9 bases. V trimming: 3 bases; J trimming: 0 bases; junction bases outside the gene matches: 8. Per germline, CDR1 SGHTA and CDR2 FQGNSA. This CDR3 contains 17 residues.

The chain carries TRBV6-5 and TRBJ1-2; 9 positions match TRBD1. The germline V gene encodes CDR1 MNHEY and CDR2 SVGAGI. The CDR3 loop spans 14 amino acids. J lost 1 base, V lost 5 bases, and 2 bases had no gene match. The CDR3 region is CASSRTGDNYGYTF. For the CDR3, the DNA is TGTGCCAGCAGTCGGACAGGGGATAACTATGGCTACACCTTC.

This chain uses TRBV6-5 with TRBJ1-2; D remains ambiguous. This CDR3 contains 15 residues. CDR1 and CDR2 from the germline V gene are MNHEY and SVGAGI. V was cut by 6 bases and J by 4 bases, with 18 bases left in between. The CDR3 sequence is CASSQVETAPYGYTF. The CDR3 bases are TGTGCCAGCAGCCAGGTCGAGACGGCCCCCTATGGCTACACCTTC.

The rearrangement links TRBV12-3 or TRBV12-4 to TRBJ1-1; D is undetermined. V was pared by 6 bases and J by 6 bases, with 11 bases between. The CDR3 length is 12 residues. In DNA form, the CDR3 reads TGTGCCAGCAGCCTTCGGGAGTCTGAAGCTTTCTTT. Its translation: CASSLRESEAFF.

The chain carries TRBV5-4 and TRBJ2-7, with 9 bases lining up with TRBD1. The CDR3 loop spans 15 amino acids. The trim removed 5 bases at V and 4 bases at J, leaving 10 bases unmatched. Germline CDR1 and CDR2: SGHNT and YYREEE (reference sequence). CDR3 in DNA: TGTGCCAGCAGTGAACCCGGGACAGGGATATACGAGCAGTACTTC. Translation: CASSEPGTGIYEQYF.

The rearrangement uses TRBV19 and TRBJ2-7, with 9 bases that match TRBD2. The CDR3 totals 15 residues. CDR1 is LNHDA, CDR2 SQIVND, per germline (reference sequence). V dropped 4 bases and J dropped 7; count of bases not matched to a gene: 11. The CDR3 nucleotides read TGTGCCAGTAGTAGACACGGGACTAGCTTATCGGAGCAGTACTTC. This codes for CASSRHGTSLSEQYF.

This rearrangement joins TRBV18 to TRBJ2-3; no clear D. CDR3 length: 13 amino acids. The germline V gene encodes CDR1 KGHSH and CDR2 LQKENI. Trimming took 3 bases from V and 2 from J, leaving 6 bases between them. The CDR3: CASSPSITDTQYF. The CDR3 DNA sequence: TGTGCCAGCTCACCTAGTATCACAGATACGCAGTATTTT.

The gene calls are TRBV6-5 and TRBJ1-6; perhaps TRBD1 as D (5 bases). This CDR3 is built from 15 residues. V lost 6 bases to trimming and J lost 7 bases, with 16 bases between them. CDR1 is MNHEY, CDR2 SVGAGI, per germline. The CDR3 spells CASRSGSGWNSPLHF. As DNA, the CDR3 is TGTGCCAGCAGGTCTGGATCAGGGTGGAATTCACCCCTCCACTTT.

The chain joins TRBV7-9 to TRBJ1-4; no clear D gene. The CDR3 runs 15 residues. Germline assignment: CDR1 SEHNR and CDR2 FQNEAQ (reference sequence). Trimming removed 2 bases from V and 4 bases from J, with 11 bases in between. The CDR3 region has the DNA TGTGCCAGCAGCTTAAAAGGCGGAGTTAATGAAAAACTGTTTTTT. Its translation: CASSLKGGVNEKLFF.

The J gene is TRBJ1-2, the V gene TRBV19, with TRBD1 matching over 7 bases. The CDR3 has 15 residues. Trimming took 5 bases from V and 1 from J; bases not matched to a gene: 7. The germline V gene has CDR1 LNHDA and CDR2 SQIVND (reference sequence). In DNA, the CDR3 is TGTGCCAGTAGTCTCCGGGACAGCTATAACTATGGCTACACCTTC. This translates into CASSLRDSYNYGYTF.

As regards this clone: At one end the junction does not follow the germline gene, possibly because of a read error. The gene calls are TRBV2 and TRBJ2-4, with 7 bases fitting TRBD2. In germline, CDR1 is SNHLY, CDR2 FYNNEI. This CDR3 is built from 12 residues. The DNA of the CDR3 is TGTGCCAGCAGTGACCCAAAGAGCGGGGTCCACTTC. The encoded protein is CASSDPKSGVHF.

The chain employs TRBV29-1 and TRBJ2-3; 10 nucleotides match TRBD2. The junction had 6 bases not matched to a gene; V was cut back by 6 bases and J by 3 bases. Per the germline V gene, CDR1 is SQVTM and CDR2 is ANQGSEA. CDR3 length: 14 amino acids. CDR3 region: CSVTGTSVTDTQYF. CDR3 DNA: TGCAGCGTAACCGGGACTAGCGTGACAGATACGCAGTATTTT.